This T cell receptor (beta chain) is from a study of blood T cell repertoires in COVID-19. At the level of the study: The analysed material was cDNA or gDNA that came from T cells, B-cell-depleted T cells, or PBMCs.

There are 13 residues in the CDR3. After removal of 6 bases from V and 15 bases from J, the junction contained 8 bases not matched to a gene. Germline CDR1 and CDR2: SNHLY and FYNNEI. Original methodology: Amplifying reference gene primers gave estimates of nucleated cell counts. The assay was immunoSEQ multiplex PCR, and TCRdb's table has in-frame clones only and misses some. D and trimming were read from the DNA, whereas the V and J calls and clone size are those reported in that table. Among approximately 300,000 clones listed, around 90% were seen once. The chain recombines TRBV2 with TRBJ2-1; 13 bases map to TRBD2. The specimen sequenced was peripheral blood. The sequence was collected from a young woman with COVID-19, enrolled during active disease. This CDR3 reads CASSGTSGNVLFF. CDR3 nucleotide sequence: TGTGCCAGCAGCGGGACTAGCGGGAACGTCTTGTTCTTC.